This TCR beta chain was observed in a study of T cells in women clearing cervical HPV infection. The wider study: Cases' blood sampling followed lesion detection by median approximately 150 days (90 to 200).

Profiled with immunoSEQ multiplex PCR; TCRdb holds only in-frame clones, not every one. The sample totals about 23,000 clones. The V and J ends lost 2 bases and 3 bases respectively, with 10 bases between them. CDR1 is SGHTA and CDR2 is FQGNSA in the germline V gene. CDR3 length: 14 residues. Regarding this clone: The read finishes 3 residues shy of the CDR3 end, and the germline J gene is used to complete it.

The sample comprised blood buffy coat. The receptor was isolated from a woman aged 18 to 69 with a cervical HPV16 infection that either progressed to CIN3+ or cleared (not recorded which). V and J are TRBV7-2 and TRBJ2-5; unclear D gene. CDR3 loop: CASSLMQAEETQYF. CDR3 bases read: TGTGCCAGCAGCTTAATGCAGGCCGAAGAGACC.